Given below is one TCR beta chain in context. CDR3 length: 14 amino acids. V was clipped by 2 bases and J by 8 bases, with 15 bases between them. The germline V gene has CDR1 MNHNS and CDR2 SASEGT. The data belong to a study of control samples from healthy donors and cancer patients. The assay was immunoSEQ multiplex PCR, and TCRdb's table has in-frame clones only and misses some. The sample yields approximately 190,000 clones, about 90% seen once. The specimen sequenced was blood. The chain is built from TRBV6-1 and TRBJ1-2, with D uncertain. The origin of this receptor is a man younger than 40 in good health. Here the CDR3 reads CASSEIRRSGGYTF. The DNA of the CDR3 is TGTGCCAGCAGTGAAATTAGGCGATCCGGGGGCTACACCTTC.